This T cell receptor beta chain appears in the sequencing data of a study of blood T cell repertoires in COVID-19. Generated by immunoSEQ multiplex PCR, the TCRdb table keeps only in-frame clones and is missing some. In the table there are about 170,000 clones, approximately 85% of which are singletons. CDR1 and CDR2 (germline): LNHDA, SQIVND (reference sequence). This CDR3 region has 14 residues. V shed 7 bases and J 5 bases; nucleotides not matched to a gene: 10. The source of this sequence is a woman older than 75 with COVID-19, enrolled during active disease. The sequenced sample consisted of peripheral blood. The chain combines TRBV19 with TRBJ2-5, with TRBD1 matching over 7 bases. The CDR3 DNA reads as TGTGCCAGTATGAAGTCAGGGGGTTCGGAGACCCAGTACTTC. This codes for CASMKSGGSETQYF.